This entry features one TCR beta chain sequence. What it binds is unknown. The source of the sample is a study of cytomegalovirus exposure and HLA in healthy donors. The CDR3 spans 14 residues. The germline gives CDR1 SGHDN, CDR2 FVKESK. The V end lost 1 base, the J end lost 3 bases, and 10 bases lay between the germline ends. Overall study results and limits: A later analysis showed that HLA-associated TCR beta chains had undergone more clonal expansion than equally common others. Presence/absence analyses treated sequencing depth as roughly uniform across donors.

This cohort consisted of healthy bone marrow donors. Primers included in the PCR were 60 Vbeta and 13 Jbeta primers. Under the authors' procedure: Around 80 million unique TCR beta chains, roughly 11 million of them shared, were counted by a later analysis. Sequencing was performed with immunoSEQ multiplex PCR; in TCRdb, only in-frame clones are kept and a portion is missing. V and J calls and clone size are copied from that table; D and trimming were computed from the DNA. The sample lists 95,000 to 100,000 clones; around 77% were seen once. The chain has TRBV14 and TRBJ2-7; D possibly corresponds to TRBD1 (5 bases). The receptor was derived from a female donor in good health and CMV-seronegative. Source material: PBMCs. CDR3 in DNA: TGTGCCAGCAGCCAAGTTCAGGGATTCTACGAGCAGTACTTC. Translation gives CASSQVQGFYEQYF.